One TCR beta chain is described in this entry. Its specificity is not known. The CDR3 is 15 residues long. CDR1 SGHTA and CDR2 FQGNSA come from the germline V gene. Trimming removed 1 base at V and 4 bases at J, with 12 bases between. The method was immunoSEQ multiplex PCR; TCRdb's version includes in-frame clones alone and lacks a portion of them. The data hold some 9,800 clones, with roughly 63% observed a single time. This record belongs to a study of radiation and T cells in renal cell carcinoma. Study-level findings and limits: Irradiated tumors held more dominant CDR3 motifs than control tumors. Compared with controls, irradiated tumors showed greater TCR clonality.

Noted treatment: treatment-naive control, cytoreductive nephrectomy. Control tumors came from treatment-naive patients without prior radiation. The chain is built from TRBV7-2 and TRBJ2-3, with D possibly matching TRBD1 (5 bases). The clonotype originates from a man in his fifties or sixties with renal cell carcinoma. The sequencing used tumor tissue, collected from a patient whose treatment was nephrectomy without radiotherapy. CDR3 DNA sequence: TGTGCCAGCAGCTTAGGGGCAGGGATGCCAGATACGCAGTATTTT. This codes for CASSLGAGMPDTQYF. Full variable domain (remainder filled in from reference TRBV7-2 and TRBJ2-3): GAGVSQSPSNKVTEKGKDVELRCDPISGHTALYWYRQSLGQGLEFLIYFQGNSAPDKSGLPSDRFSAERTGGSVSTLTIQRTQQEDSAVYLCASSLGAGMPDTQYFGPGTRLTVL.